This T cell receptor beta chain is drawn from a study of blood T cells in healthy people across ages. With a J-beta primer mix and a sample-barcoded 5' primer, a second PCR ran 7 to 11 cycles. MiXCR, applied by TCRdb to the 5' RACE reads, yields one record per CDR3 protein. The repertoire has about 1.1 million distinct CDR3 sequences, around two fifths of them found once; the top ten carry around 13%. Germline lookup yields CDR1 DFQATT and CDR2 SNEGSKA (reference sequence). V was clipped by 6 bases and J by 10 bases, with 19 bases between them. CDR3 length: 13 amino acids. The sequencing sample was made of blood. This clonotype was obtained from a man in his late teens or twenties in good health. The chain uses TRBV20-1 and TRBJ2-4, with TRBD2 as a possible D gene (5 bases). For the CDR3, the DNA is TGCAGTGCCAGTGCGGGCACATCTCTGATTCAGTACTTC. Its translation is CSASAGTSLIQYF.